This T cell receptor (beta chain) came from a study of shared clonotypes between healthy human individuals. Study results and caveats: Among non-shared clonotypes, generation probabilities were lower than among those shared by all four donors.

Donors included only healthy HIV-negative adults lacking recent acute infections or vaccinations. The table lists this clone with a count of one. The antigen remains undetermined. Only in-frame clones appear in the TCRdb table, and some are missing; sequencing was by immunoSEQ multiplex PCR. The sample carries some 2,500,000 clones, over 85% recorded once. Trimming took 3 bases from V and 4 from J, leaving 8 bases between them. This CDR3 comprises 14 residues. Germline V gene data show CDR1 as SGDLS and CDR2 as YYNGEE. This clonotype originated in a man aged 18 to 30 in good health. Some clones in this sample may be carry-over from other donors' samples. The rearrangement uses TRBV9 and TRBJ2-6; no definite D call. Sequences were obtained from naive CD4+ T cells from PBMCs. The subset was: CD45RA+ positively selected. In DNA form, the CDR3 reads TGTGCCAGCAGCGCCCTAATGGGGGCCAACGTCCTGACTTTC. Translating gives CASSALMGANVLTF.